Sequencing of this TCR beta chain was carried out in a study of beta chain features in type 1 diabetes. Study conclusions and caveats: Across all four CD4+ subsets, people with type 1 diabetes showed modestly shorter TCRB CDR3s. Cells that show high TCR expression could be over-represented by cDNA sequencing.

The CDR3 extends over 11 amino acids. CDR1 is SGHTA, CDR2 FQGNSA, per germline. Trimming took 5 bases from V and 3 from J, leaving 5 bases between them. Expressed TCRB transcripts got sequenced, as all isolated RNA was reverse transcribed. Assay: immunoSEQ multiplex PCR; the TCRdb copy retains only in-frame clones and omits some. The sample lists 640,000 or so clones; around 15% were seen once. Isolation of CD4+ naive, central memory, regulatory and stem cell-like memory cells was achieved by sorting via CD45RO/CCR7/CD25/CD127/CD95/CD27. This clone was counted a few times. Its antigen is unidentified. Additional DNA sequences in this sample encode the identical CDR3.

The sequencing input was naive CD4+ T cells from blood. The gene calls are TRBV7-2 and TRBJ2-7; D is undetermined. The receptor comes from a man between 18 and 29 years old with type 1 diabetes. CDR3 DNA: TGTGCCAGCAGCCTACGCTACGAGCAGTACTTC. This codes for CASSLRYEQYF.